A single sample gave rise to the 14 T cell receptor beta chains below, sequenced in a study of T-cell reconstitution after alpha-beta-depleted transplantation in children. As it was prepared, the TCRbeta library received unique molecular identifiers. TCRdb re-called the PCR reads through MiXCR, storing one row per CDR3 protein. The profile shows about 160,000 distinct CDR3 sequences, over 8.5% of them singletons. The specimen was PBMCs, collected before TCRalphabeta/CD19-depleted stem cell transplant. These receptors all stem from a boy aged 2 to 10 with acute myeloid leukemia, due to receive a stem cell transplant.

This clonotype has a count of ten or more. The CDR3: CASSSAGTGGGNEQYF. The CDR3, as DNA: TGTGCCAGCAGTTCGGCCGGGACAGGGGGCGGTAACGAGCAGTACTTC. The rearrangement joins TRBV28 to TRBJ2-7; 12 nucleotides align to TRBD1. There are 16 residues in the CDR3. Germline CDR1 reads MDHEN; CDR2 reads SYDVKM. The V segment lost 4 bases and the J segment 5 bases; nucleotides outside the gene matches: 9.

This clonotype was detected ten times or more. CDR3 nucleotides: TGCAGTGCAAGGGGAGACACTGAAGCTTTCTTT. Translation: CSARGDTEAFF. The rearrangement links TRBV20-1 to TRBJ1-1; weak D call: TRBD1 (5 bases). This CDR3 region has 11 residues. V gave up 6 bases and J gave up 3 bases, with 8 bases separating them. Per the germline V gene, CDR1 is DFQATT and CDR2 is SNEGSKA (reference sequence).

Ten or more counts support this clonotype. The chain has TRBV6-5 and TRBJ2-7; weak D call: TRBD2 (6 bases). In germline, CDR1 is MNHEY, CDR2 SVGAGI. V lost 0 bases, J lost 2 bases, and 14 bases lay in between. The CDR3 loop spans 16 amino acids. CDR3 nucleotides: TGTGCCAGCAGTTACTCGACGGGGGTCCCGCCCTACGAGCAGTACTTC. This sequence encodes CASSYSTGVPPYEQYF.

Ten or more counts support this clonotype. V and J are TRBV5-1 and TRBJ2-1, with 11 bases matching TRBD2. The germline gives CDR1 SGHRS, CDR2 YFSETQ. V shed 0 bases and J 7 bases; nucleotides not matched to a gene: 3. The CDR3 contains 15 residues. CDR3 coding DNA: TGCGCCAGCAGCTTGGCCGCTAGCGGGAGGAATGAGCAGTTCTTC. Protein sequence: CASSLAASGRNEQFF.

The sample holds many counts of this clonotype. This chain connects TRBV4-2 to TRBJ2-7; possible D gene TRBD1, 5 bases. Deletions cut 1 base from V and 3 bases from J, with 10 bases between. Germline-derived CDR1 and CDR2 are LGHNA and YNFKEQ. This CDR3 has 14 residues. CDR3 region: CASSQVSQGYEQYF. CDR3 nucleotide sequence: TGTGCCAGCAGCCAAGTGAGCCAGGGCTACGAGCAGTACTTC.

At least ten counts were recorded for this clonotype. The chain combines TRBV6-5 with TRBJ2-3, with D possibly being TRBD2 (5 bases). The CDR3 is made up of 13 amino acids. Trimming pared 3 bases from V and 6 bases from J, leaving 10 bases between. The germline gives CDR1 MNHEY, CDR2 SVGAGI. The CDR3 here is CASSYPGTDTQYF. The CDR3 DNA is TGTGCCAGCAGTTATCCGGGAACTGATACGCAGTATTTT.

There are many counts of this clonotype. The chain uses TRBV12-3 or TRBV12-4 and TRBJ1-5; possibly TRBD1 for D (6 bases). Trimming pared 3 bases from V and 4 bases from J, leaving 13 bases between. This CDR3 is built from 15 residues. CDR3 sequence (DNA): TGTGCCAGCAGTTTCGGTCGTCAGGGGAATCAGCCCCAGCATTTT. Its translation is CASSFGRQGNQPQHF.

There are many counts of this clonotype. The chain couples TRBV5-1 to TRBJ2-5, with TRBD1 matching 10 bases. Unmatched junction bases numbered 5, after V lost 4 bases and J lost 5 bases. This CDR3 region has 14 residues. The V gene's germline CDR1 is SGHRS and CDR2 YFSETQ. The CDR3 region is CASSTGTGDETQYF. The CDR3 nucleotides are TGCGCCAGCAGCACCGGGACAGGGGATGAGACCCAGTACTTC.

There are many counts of this clonotype. CDR3 protein: CATGTGPYEQYV. The CDR3, as DNA: TGTGCCACCGGGACAGGGCCCTACGAGCAGTACGTC. V gene TRBV11-2 combines with J gene TRBJ2-7; 9 positions match TRBD1. Germline CDR1 reads SGHAT; CDR2 reads FQNNGV. The CDR3 spans 12 residues. Germline trimming cut 10 bases from V and 2 bases from J; bases unmatched to any gene: 3.

This clonotype appeared many times. The V call is TRBV9, the J call TRBJ2-1; 9 bases are shared with TRBD2. Losses at the gene ends were 4 bases for V and 5 bases for J; bases not matched to a gene: 13. There are 17 residues in the CDR3. CDR1 and CDR2 from the germline V gene are SGDLS and YYNGEE. The CDR3 DNA reads TGTGCCAGCAGCTTCCGAGGGGGGCGGGAGGGCAACAATGAGCAGTTCTTC. Translation gives CASSFRGGREGNNEQFF.

This clonotype occurred many times. V is TRBV20-1 and J is TRBJ2-7; D unclear. The germline gives CDR1 DFQATT, CDR2 SNEGSKA (reference sequence). This CDR3 region has 12 residues. V was trimmed by 2 bases and J by 3 bases, leaving 8 bases between them. In DNA form, the CDR3 reads TGCAGTGCTAGAACCGGGCTCTACGAGCAGTACTTC. It specifies CSARTGLYEQYF.

The chain is built from TRBV20-1 and TRBJ1-2; D ambiguous. The CDR3 length is 12 residues. CDR1 is DFQATT, CDR2 SNEGSKA, per germline (reference sequence). The V end was cut by 5 bases, the J end by 2 bases, with 9 bases between. The CDR3 loop is CSADKENYGYTF. The CDR3 DNA reads as TGCAGTGCTGATAAGGAAAACTATGGCTACACCTTC.

This clonotype appeared many times. The chain couples TRBV5-1 to TRBJ1-4; D is possibly TRBD1 (5 bases). The CDR3 spans 13 residues. Trimming removed 1 base at V and 10 bases at J, with 11 bases between. Germline V lookup: CDR1 SGHRS, CDR2 YFSETQ. This CDR3 reads CASSLLQGRKLFF. In DNA, the CDR3 is TGCGCCAGCAGCTTGTTGCAGGGTAGAAAACTGTTTTTT.

This clonotype was counted at least ten times. The chain is built from TRBV20-1 and TRBJ2-2, with TRBD1 matching 7 bases. Germline assignment: CDR1 DFQATT and CDR2 SNEGSKA (reference sequence). V was clipped by 2 bases and J by 4 bases; unmatched bases: 7. This CDR3 is 15 amino acids long. The CDR3 spells CSARIGGRSTGELFF. In nucleotides, the CDR3 is TGCAGTGCTAGAATAGGGGGCAGATCCACCGGGGAGCTGTTTTTT.